What follows describes a single TCR beta chain. Its antigen is currently unknown. The source of the sample is a study of OX40 agonist ivuxolimab in advanced cancers. Profiled with immunoSEQ multiplex PCR; TCRdb holds only in-frame clones, not every one. The repertoire holds about 84,000 clones, with around nine tenths as singletons. Study findings and constraints: Antigen specificity of clonally expanded peripheral T cells was not established.

The specimen comprised CD4+ or CD8+ T cells sorted from blood, sampled in a trial of the OX40 agonist ivuxolimab. This TCR was recovered from an adult with an advanced solid tumor such as melanoma, head and neck, liver or kidney cancer.

CDR3: CASSFALVRGSYEQYF. The DNA of the CDR3 is TGTGCCAGCAGCTTTGCTCTGGTCCGGGGATCCTACGAGCAGTACTTC. This rearrangement joins TRBV11-2 to TRBJ2-7; tentatively, D is TRBD2 (5 bases). The CDR3 is 16 residues long. V was shortened by 3 bases and J by 1 base, with 16 bases between the two germline ends. Germline V gives CDR1 SGHAT, CDR2 FQNNGV.